The sequence of this T cell receptor beta chain was determined in a study of blood T cells in healthy people across ages. Ranging in age from roughly 6 to 95, the donors were healthy Caucasian individuals from Russia. Combining a sample-barcoded 5' primer with a J-beta primer mix, a second PCR ran for roughly 6 to 12 cycles. TCRdb re-analysed the 5' RACE reads in MiXCR, keeping a single row per CDR3 protein. The sample yields some 1.1 million distinct CDR3 sequences, 35% to 40% seen once. Study-wide results and caveats: A greater number of naive CD4+ cells and higher diversity distinguished long-lived donors from aged donors. Roughly linear age-related decline in beta diversity appeared, significant by age about 40. Estimates drawn from one million T cells were deemed to understate diversity.

This clonotype was seen ten or more times. The target antigen is unknown. The germline CDR1 and CDR2 sequences are SQVTM and ANQGSEA. The V and J ends lost 4 bases and 6 bases respectively, with 16 bases between them. The CDR3 sequence is 14 residues long. This chain joins TRBV29-1 and TRBJ2-1, with D uncertain. Sequencing was done on a sample of blood. This clonotype was sampled from a man younger than 35 in good health. Here the CDR3 DNA reads TGCAGCGTTGGAAGGCTCCTCTCGGGCAATGAGCAGTTCTTC. Protein product: CSVGRLLSGNEQFF.